This TCR beta chain was recorded in a study of blood T cell repertoires in COVID-19. Assay used: immunoSEQ multiplex PCR; TCRdb lists only in-frame clones, some missing. The table records about 260,000 clones, 88% of them present only once. This CDR3 comprises 15 residues. Per the germline V gene, CDR1 is LGHNA and CDR2 is YSLEER. Trimming took 0 bases from V and 8 from J, leaving 16 bases between them. Sequenced input: peripheral blood. The chain has TRBV4-3 and TRBJ1-2; D may be TRBD1 (6 bases). The source of this sequence is a human donor in a cohort sampled during active COVID-19. The CDR3 sequence is CASSQDFRGAVGYTF. CDR3 DNA: TGCGCCAGCAGCCAAGATTTCCGGGGGGCTGTAGGCTACACCTTC.